Each of the 2 T cell receptor beta chains below was sequenced from the same sample in a study of cytomegalovirus exposure and HLA in healthy donors. PCR employed 60 Vbeta and 13 Jbeta primers. Produced via immunoSEQ multiplex PCR; TCRdb's table is partial and in-frame only. The sample totals under 35,000 clones. Sequenced: PBMCs. These TCRs come from a man aged 30-40 years in good health and CMV-seronegative.

Here the CDR3 DNA reads TGTGCCAGTAAACCCGGACAGGGTCCAAACATTCAGTACTTC. It codes for CASKPGQGPNIQYF. The chain has TRBV19 and TRBJ2-4, with 8 nucleotides matching TRBD1. V was pared by 7 bases and J by 6 bases, with 8 bases of the junction left unmatched. Germline CDR1 and CDR2: LNHDA and SQIVND (reference sequence). There are 14 residues in the CDR3. Full variable domain (missing parts from reference TRBV19 and TRBJ2-4): DGGITQSPKYLFRKEGQNVTLSCEQNLNHDAMYWYRQDPGQGLRLIYYSQIVNDFQKGDIAEGYSVSREKKESFPLTVTSAQKNPTAFYLCASKPGQGPNIQYFGAGTRLSVL.

As DNA, the CDR3 is TGTGCCAGCAGCTTTATACAGGGGGATGGCTACACCTTC. Translated: CASSFIQGDGYTF. This chain uses TRBV9 with TRBJ1-2, with 8 nucleotides matching TRBD1. The germline V gene encodes CDR1 SGDLS and CDR2 YYNGEE. CDR3 length: 13 residues. The V gene end was trimmed by 4 bases and the J gene end by 6 bases; junction bases not matched to a gene: 5.